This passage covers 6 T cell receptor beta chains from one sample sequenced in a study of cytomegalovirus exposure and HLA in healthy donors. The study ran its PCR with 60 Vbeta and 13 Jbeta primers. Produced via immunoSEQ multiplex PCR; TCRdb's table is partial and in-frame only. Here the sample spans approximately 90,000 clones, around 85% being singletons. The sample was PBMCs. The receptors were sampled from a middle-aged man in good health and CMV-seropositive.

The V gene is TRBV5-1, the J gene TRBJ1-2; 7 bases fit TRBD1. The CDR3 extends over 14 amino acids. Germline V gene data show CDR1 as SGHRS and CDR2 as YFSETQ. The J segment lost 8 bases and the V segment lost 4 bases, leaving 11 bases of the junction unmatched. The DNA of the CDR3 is TGCGCCAGCAGCCCGGCTAGGGGGCTAGGCGGCTACACCTTC. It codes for CASSPARGLGGYTF. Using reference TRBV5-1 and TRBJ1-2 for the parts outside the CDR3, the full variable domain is KAGVTQTPRYLIKTRGQQVTLSCSPISGHRSVSWYQQTPGQGLQFLFEYFSETQRNKGNFPGRFSGRQFSNSRSEMNVSTLELGDSALYLCASSPARGLGGYTFGSGTRLTVV.

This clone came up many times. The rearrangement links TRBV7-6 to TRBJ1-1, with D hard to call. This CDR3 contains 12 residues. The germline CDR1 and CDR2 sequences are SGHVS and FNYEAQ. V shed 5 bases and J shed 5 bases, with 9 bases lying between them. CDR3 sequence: CASSDPGTEAFF. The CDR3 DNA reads TGTGCCAGCAGCGACCCGGGGACTGAAGCTTTCTTT.

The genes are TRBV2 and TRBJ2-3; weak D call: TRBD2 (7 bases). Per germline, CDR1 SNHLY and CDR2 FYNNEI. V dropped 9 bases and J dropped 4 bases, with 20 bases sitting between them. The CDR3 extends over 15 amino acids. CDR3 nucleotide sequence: TGTGCCAGTACTCTGGGTGGGGGGGGCCCAGATACGCAGTATTTT. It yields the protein CASTLGGGGPDTQYF.

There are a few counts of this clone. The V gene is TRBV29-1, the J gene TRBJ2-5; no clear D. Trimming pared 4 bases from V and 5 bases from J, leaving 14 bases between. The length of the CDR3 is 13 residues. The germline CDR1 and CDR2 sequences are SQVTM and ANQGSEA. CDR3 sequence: CSVVAPLTETQYF. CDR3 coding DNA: TGCAGCGTTGTGGCCCCGTTAACGGAGACCCAGTACTTC.

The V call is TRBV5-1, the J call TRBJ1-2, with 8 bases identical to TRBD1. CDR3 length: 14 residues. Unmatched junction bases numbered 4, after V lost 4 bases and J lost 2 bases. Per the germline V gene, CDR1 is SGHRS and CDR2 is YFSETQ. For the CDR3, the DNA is TGCGCCAGCAGCCCTCGGACAGGGAACTATGGCTACACCTTC. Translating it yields CASSPRTGNYGYTF.

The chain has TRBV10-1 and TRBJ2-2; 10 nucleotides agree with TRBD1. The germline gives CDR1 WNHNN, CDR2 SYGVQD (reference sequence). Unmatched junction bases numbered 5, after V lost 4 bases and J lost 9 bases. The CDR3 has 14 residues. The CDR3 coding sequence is TGCGCCAGCAGTGGGGGACAGGGGAGGAGGGAGCTGTTTTTT. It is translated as CASSGGQGRRELFF.